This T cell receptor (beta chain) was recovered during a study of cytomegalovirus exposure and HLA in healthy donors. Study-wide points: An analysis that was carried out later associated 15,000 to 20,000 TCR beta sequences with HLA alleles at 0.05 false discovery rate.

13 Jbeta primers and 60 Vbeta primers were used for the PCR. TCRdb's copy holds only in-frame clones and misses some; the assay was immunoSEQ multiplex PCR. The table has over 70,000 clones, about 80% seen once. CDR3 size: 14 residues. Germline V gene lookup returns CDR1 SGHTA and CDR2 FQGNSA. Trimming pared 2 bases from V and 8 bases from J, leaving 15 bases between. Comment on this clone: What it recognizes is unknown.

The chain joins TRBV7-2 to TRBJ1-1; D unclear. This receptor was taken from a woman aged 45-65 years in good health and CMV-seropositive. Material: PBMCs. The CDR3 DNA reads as TGTGCCAGCAGCTTACCCAGGAATGACTACGAAGCTTTCTTT. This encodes CASSLPRNDYEAFF.